This T cell receptor beta chain was documented in a study of cytomegalovirus exposure and HLA in healthy donors (dated by TCRdb to between 2016 and 2019). Regarding the study in general: An earlier analysis of approximately 600 of the donors reported 276 Gb of sequence data and approximately 110 million unique TCR beta sequences from about 179 million T cells. Roughly 300 gigabases of sequencing data and around 85 million unique TCR sequences made up an early release that covered around 640 HLA-typed donors. Of the roughly 400 genotyped donors, less than 85% were placed in the genetic ancestry cluster associated with self-reported Caucasian donors. The aim of the study was to test whether cataloging public T cell receptors could identify signatures of past pathogen exposure. The study used immunosequencing to profile the T cell repertoires of 600 to 850 subjects and linked those repertoires to cytomegalovirus serostatus. In addition to the first cohort of approximately 650 subjects, a separate validation cohort of 120 different subjects was used. The study combined high-throughput TCR immunosequencing, statistical association of individual TCRs with disease status, and machine learning to predict cytomegalovirus infection status. To study patterns of TCR occurrence, a later analysis re-analyzed previously published TCR beta repertoires from 700 or so donors and added high-resolution HLA genotyping. Rather than using new phenotypic data, the later analysis identified candidate immune exposures from TCR beta sequences and from how often those sequences occurred across donors. An earlier analysis of some 500 of the donors applied high-throughput TCR beta sequencing to assess whether each TCR beta V gene segment acted as functional or pseudogenic. Alongside the repertoire data, information on donor age, sex, ethnicity and CMV serostatus was compiled. In a later genetic analysis, genome-wide SNP genotypes for about three fifths of the roughly 670 donors were used, and that subset was treated as a discovery cohort. Every repertoire in the discovery cohort had been generated on one and the same sequencing platform. Class I and class II HLA loci were covered by the typing at four-digit resolution. The number of donors typed differed by locus, with roughly 620-630 for A, B, C, DRB1 and DQB1, 522 for DQA1, 600 to 610 for DPA1, and some 470 for DPB1. A handful of DR-DQ haplotypes were treated as single units for association and clustering because of strong linkage in the cohort. On average, around 230,000 unique TCR beta nucleotide sequences were sequenced per donor among 398 genotyped donors of the cohort, with 15% to 20% of those sequences being non-productive.

This clone was seen a handful of times. No cognate antigen has been identified for it. Per-base qualities were not stored, and no clone one base away is much larger. On the study overall, not on this receptor specifically: Correlated functional status among segregating V segments might reflect linkage disequilibrium, but an unknown experimental factor could not be ruled out. Most TCR sequences were observed very rarely across donors, whereas some public TCRs were present in many individuals. This cohort had only TCR beta chains sequenced, and the lack of alpha or paired-chain data limited which features could be detected. Sequencing depth was assumed to be roughly uniform across donors in the presence/absence analyses, though that assumption may not hold. According to a later genetic analysis, donors in an Asian-associated ancestry cluster had fewer N-insertions in productive TCRs than the approximately 710-donor mean. When HLA alleles, especially DR and DQ, strongly co-occurred, TCR associations were difficult to assign to individual alleles. A cluster of highly shared sequence variants was judged likely to be a technical artifact of the sequencing pipeline. In both the original and validation cohorts, the classifier was reported to diagnose cytomegalovirus status with high specificity and sensitivity. About 15 rarely observed V segments, including chromosome 9 orphons, were excluded from the earlier analysis of several hundred of the donors because counts were too low. Compared with equally common non-associated chains, HLA-associated TCR beta chains in a later analysis were more clonally expanded and had lower generation probabilities. An association between a missense DCLRE1C variant and V-gene and J-gene trimming of TCR beta chains was found in a later genetic analysis and replicated in an independent cohort. According to the authors, the approach could potentially be generalized to other disease states and immunological phenotypes. A total of about 180 TCR beta chains were listed by the study as associated with cytomegalovirus. According to a later analysis, most CMV-associated TCR beta chains appeared to be HLA-restricted, and the HLA associations seemed to be driven largely by CMV exposure. A few of the identified cytomegalovirus-associated TCR beta chains were confirmed in vitro to be specific for cytomegalovirus antigens. For the cohort, immune exposure information was limited to CMV serostatus. A later analysis found that TCR association rates varied across HLA loci, with DRB1 alleles showing the most associated TCRs and HLA-C alleles the fewest. A further reported finding was that TCR beta sequences accurately predicted the HLA-A and HLA-B alleles for most subjects in the first cohort. Because HLA typing was unavailable for some donors at each locus, only the typed subset was used in association tests. In a later analysis, several top co-occurrence clusters were reported to appear linked to parvovirus B19, influenza, CMV and Epstein-Barr virus. A later analysis associated around 16,000 TCR beta sequences with specific HLA alleles at a false discovery rate of 0.05. In an earlier analysis of about 600 of the donors, most TCR beta V segments appeared in productive rearrangements about 90% or about 30% of the time, broadly matching IMGT annotations.

Receptors were amplified or captured by the immunoSEQ multiplex PCR assay. For the multiplex PCR, a mixture combining 60 forward primers for TCR Vbeta segments and 13 reverse primers for TCR Jbeta segments was used. The CDR3 region of rearranged TCR beta genes was amplified from genomic DNA by a multiplex PCR assay. On the Illumina HiSeq System, the amplified TCR beta libraries were sequenced as 87-base-pair reads. In the source study's methods: In a later analysis, tens of millions of unique TCR beta chains were counted across the 666 repertoires, and about 10 million of these chains were shared by at least two donors. A nearest-neighbor algorithm error-corrected the raw reads and collapsed the reads into unique sequences, merging closely related sequences to remove PCR and sequencing errors. V, D and J gene segments were assigned by aligning CDR3 sequences to IMGT reference sequences. For a sequence to be retained, at least a six-nucleotide match to both a V gene segment and a J gene segment was required. A rearrangement counted as productive if the CDR3 had no stop codons and remained in frame with V and J, and every other rearrangement counted as non-productive. Following IMGT convention, CDR3 was defined as the stretch from the second conserved V-encoded cysteine up to the conserved J-encoded phenylalanine. Sequences without an unambiguous match to a single V gene segment were excluded from the earlier analysis of approximately 600 of the donors. In an earlier analysis of roughly 500 of the donors, V segments were called functional above 56.7% productive rearrangements and were called segregating when the between-donor standard deviation exceeded 5%. A statistical classification framework was developed to diagnose cytomegalovirus status using the catalog of TCR beta chain sequences. In a later analysis, TCR nucleotide sequences were compared against IMGT/GENE-DB human TR gene sequences so that V and J genes could be assigned. The TCRdist pipeline was used in a later analysis to assign CDR3 sequences and most-parsimonious VDJ recombination scenarios. In a later analysis, each TCR beta chain was defined by its CDR3 amino acid sequence together with its V-gene family, and reads without a unique V-gene family were excluded. As a way to deal with suspected cross-contamination and a sequencing artifact, a later analysis dropped approximately 590 nucleotide sequences that were highly shared and had low generation probability. In a later analysis, a clonal expansion index for each public chain was calculated from normalized within-repertoire ranks of inferred template counts. In a later analysis, generation probabilities were computed using a VDJ recombination model fitted to out-of-frame rearrangements, and the results were checked against IGoR. In a later analysis, TCR-TCR, TCR-HLA and TCR-CMV co-occurrence was scored with hypergeometric tests, and a repertoire-size bias correction was applied to TCR pairs. In a later analysis, false discovery rates were estimated by permuting HLA or CMV assignments 20 times. A later analysis grouped co-occurring TCRs with DBSCAN, adding TCRdist sequence similarity when clustering within HLA-allele-positive subsets. Repertoires with fewer than 30,000 or more than 120,000 public chains, plus five repertoires with anomalous nucleotide sharing, were excluded from co-occurrence clustering. TCRdb carries this immuneACCESS record with in-frame sequences only. Its versions omit some clonotypes, under half of them owing to an unresolved V gene in the studies checked, with the rest unexplained. That table gives V, J and clone size, and the DNA gave D and trimming. The sample table lists tens of thousands of clones, 55% to 80% of them with a count of one. Together, the top ten hold 6% to 9.5% of the sample.

The cohort consisted of some 670 healthy bone marrow donors. At the time of sampling, all cohort members were nominally healthy, though unrecorded immune exposures were likely present. The donor tested CMV seropositive and was one of the 289 seropositive cohort members. A peripheral blood sample was collected from each donor, and TCR beta sequencing was performed on peripheral blood mononuclear cells. Genomic DNA extraction from the blood cell samples was performed with the Qiagen DNeasy Blood Extraction Kit. Material for sequencing was PBMCs. This receptor was obtained from a man aged 35-49 years in good health and CMV-seropositive.

The DNA reads as follows: TGTGCCAGTAGTGACCTGGGGAGTGGTGGGGCCAACGTCCTGACTTTC. Its product reads: CASSDLGSGGANVLTF. Recombination connected TRBV19 to TRBJ2-6; TRBD2 is a possible D gene, resting on 5 matching bases. V lost 5 bases and J lost 3 bases; the stretch between them is 14 bases long. For CDR1 and CDR2, the germline V gene (reference sequence) lists LNHDA and SQIVND. Counted from cysteine to phenylalanine, this CDR3 has 16 amino acids. Only the CDR3 part of the read is kept: 48 bases, read in frame from the first base.